These 13 T cell receptor beta chains originate from one sample sequenced in a study of cytomegalovirus exposure and HLA in healthy donors. The primer mix had 60 Vbeta and 13 Jbeta primers. Produced via immunoSEQ multiplex PCR; TCRdb's table is partial and in-frame only. The sample holds about 110,000 clones, 71% seen once. The sequenced material came from PBMCs. The receptors shown here come from a female donor in good health and CMV-seronegative.

The gene calls are TRBV5-4 and TRBJ2-3; 9 bases line up with TRBD1. The CDR3 is 15 amino acids. With 10 bases clipped from V and 2 bases from J, the junction kept 11 bases outside the gene matches. CDR1 is SGHNT, CDR2 YYREEE, per germline (reference sequence). The CDR3, as DNA: TGTGCCTGCCGATGGGACAGGGAGTCCACAGATACGCAGTATTTT. It specifies CACRWDRESTDTQYF.

V usage is TRBV7-9 and J usage is TRBJ1-2; 7 nucleotides agree with TRBD1. The junction had 9 bases not matched to a gene; V was cut back by 4 bases and J by 7 bases. Per germline, CDR1 SEHNR and CDR2 FQNEAQ (reference sequence). The CDR3 runs 14 residues. The CDR3 loop is CASSSDRVWSGYTF. For the CDR3, the DNA is TGTGCCAGCAGCTCCGACAGGGTTTGGAGTGGCTACACCTTC.

The chain uses TRBV6-6 and TRBJ2-7; TRBD2 matches at 8 bases. The germline CDR1 and CDR2 sequences are MNHNY and SVGAGI (reference sequence). Trimming cost V 0 bases and J 6 bases; bases outside gene matches: 10. This CDR3 comprises 16 residues. CDR3 sequence: CASSYSTAGGLAEQYF. The CDR3 bases are TGTGCCAGCAGTTACTCCACGGCGGGAGGCTTGGCCGAGCAGTACTTC.

In its sample, this clone was seen a few times. V and J are TRBV11-2 and TRBJ2-7; 12 positions agree with TRBD2. The CDR3 has 17 residues. V shed 4 bases and J 2 bases; nucleotides not matched to a gene: 9. The germline V gene has CDR1 SGHAT and CDR2 FQNNGV. The CDR3 region has the DNA TGTGCCAGCAGCTCCCCCGTCCTAGCGGGAGGGACCTACGAGCAGTACTTC. As protein: CASSSPVLAGGTYEQYF.

The chain uses TRBV25-1 and TRBJ1-5; D is unresolved. The ends were cut back, 1 base at V and 9 bases at J, with 13 bases in the middle. Germline V CDR1 and CDR2: MGHDK, SYGVNS. This CDR3 comprises 14 residues. DNA of the CDR3: TGTGCCAGCAGTGAATCGGGTCTACATTTGCCCCAGCATTTT. It is translated as CASSESGLHLPQHF.

The J gene is TRBJ1-1, the V gene TRBV5-8; no firm D call. In germline, CDR1 is SGHTS, CDR2 YDEGEE. This CDR3 comprises 15 residues. Between the trimmed V and J ends, which lost 0 bases and 2 bases, there was a span of 11 bases. The CDR3 DNA sequence: TGTGCCAGCAGCTTGGCCCTAGGAGTAAACACTGAAGCTTTCTTT. This translates into CASSLALGVNTEAFF.

The V gene is TRBV10-3, the J gene TRBJ1-2; 9 positions agree with TRBD1. There are 17 residues in the CDR3. Germline trimming cut 2 bases from V and 3 bases from J; bases unmatched to any gene: 10. Germline-derived CDR1 and CDR2 are ENHRY and SYGVKD. DNA for the CDR3: TGTGCCATCAGTGAGCTTCGCCGGACAGGGGAGGACTATGGCTACACCTTC. Protein sequence: CAISELRRTGEDYGYTF.

This sequence joins TRBV6-1 and TRBJ2-1; 7 bases are a match to TRBD2. CDR1 is MNHNS and CDR2 is SASEGT in the germline V gene. There are 15 residues in the CDR3. The V and J ends lost 7 bases and 9 bases, in that order; junction bases with no gene match: 15. The CDR3 loop is CASTEGTNWASEQFF. In DNA form, the CDR3 reads TGTGCCAGCACCGAAGGGACTAATTGGGCGAGTGAGCAGTTCTTC.

The chain recombines TRBV7-6 with TRBJ2-2; 9 positions agree with TRBD1. The CDR3 consists of 16 residues. J gave up 5 bases and V 0 bases, and 4 bases lay outside the gene matches. Germline V gives CDR1 SGHVS, CDR2 FNYEAQ. CDR3 coding DNA: TGTGCCAGCAGCTTAGCGCCCGGACAGGGGACCGGGGAGCTGTTTTTT. This translates into CASSLAPGQGTGELFF.

This clone appeared once. This chain connects TRBV11-2 to TRBJ2-7, with TRBD2 matching 13 bases. The length of the CDR3 is 17 residues. With 5 bases clipped from V and 0 bases from J, the junction kept 7 bases outside the gene matches. CDR1 and CDR2 (germline): SGHAT, FQNNGV. CDR3 residues: CASSMGLAGTFSYEQYF. The CDR3 DNA reads as TGTGCCAGCAGCATGGGACTAGCGGGAACCTTCTCCTACGAGCAGTACTTC.

The chain combines TRBV7-2 with TRBJ2-5; 10 bases match TRBD2. Trimming cost V 7 bases and J 4 bases; bases outside gene matches: 9. CDR1 is SGHTA and CDR2 is FQGNSA in the germline V gene. The CDR3 runs to 15 residues. The DNA for the CDR3 is TGTGCCAGCAATGAGCTAGCGGGAGTCGGAGAGACCCAGTACTTC. Amino acids: CASNELAGVGETQYF.

The chain links TRBV27 to TRBJ2-1, with 11 bases lining up with TRBD2. CDR3 length: 18 residues. With V trimmed by 6 bases and J by 2 bases, 12 bases remained unmatched. Germline CDR1 MNHEY, CDR2 SMNVEV (reference sequence). Here the CDR3 DNA reads TGTGCCAGCAGGCCGACCCACCTAGCGGGAGGAACCTACAATGAGCAGTTCTTC. Protein product: CASRPTHLAGGTYNEQFF.

This clone was detected only a few times. The chain recombines TRBV11-2 with TRBJ2-5, with 9 bases fitting TRBD1. Near its end, the DNA agrees better with TRBJ2-7, so the J call may be wrong. The germline gives CDR1 SGHAT, CDR2 FQNNGV. CDR3 length: 14 residues. The CDR3 loop reads CASRGQGGSYEQYF. The CDR3 DNA reads as TGTGCCAGCAGGGGACAGGGAGGATCCTACGAGCAGTACTTC.